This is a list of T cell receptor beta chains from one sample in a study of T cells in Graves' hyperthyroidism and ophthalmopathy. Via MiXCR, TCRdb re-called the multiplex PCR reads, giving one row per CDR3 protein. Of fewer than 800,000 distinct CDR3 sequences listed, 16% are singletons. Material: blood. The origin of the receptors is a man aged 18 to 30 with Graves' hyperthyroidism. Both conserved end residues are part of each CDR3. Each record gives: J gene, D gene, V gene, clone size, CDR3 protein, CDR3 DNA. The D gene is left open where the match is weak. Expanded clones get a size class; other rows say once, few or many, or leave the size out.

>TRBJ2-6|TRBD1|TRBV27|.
CASSPHWTGLSAGANVLTF
TGTGCCAGCAGTCCCCATTGGACAGGGTTATCGGCTGGGGCCAACGTCCTGACTTTC
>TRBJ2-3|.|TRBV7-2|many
CASSSSPMTDTQYF
TGTGCCAGCAGCAGCTCCCCTATGACAGATACGCAGTATTTT
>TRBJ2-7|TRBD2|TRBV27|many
CASSLSGSGGAYEQYF
TGTGCCAGCAGTTTATCAGGGTCGGGGGGAGCCTACGAGCAGTACTTC
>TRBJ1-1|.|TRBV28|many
CASRKSYLNTEAFF
TGTGCCAGCAGAAAGTCGTATTTGAACACTGAAGCTTTCTTT
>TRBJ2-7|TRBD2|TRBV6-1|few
CATGTSGRIPSYEQYF
TGTGCCACCGGGACTAGCGGGAGAATTCCCTCCTACGAGCAGTACTTC
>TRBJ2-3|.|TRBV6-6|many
CASSYSTRVDTQYF
TGTGCCAGCAGTTACTCCACTAGGGTAGATACGCAGTATTTT
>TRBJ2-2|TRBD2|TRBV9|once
CASSVSGRDGGELFF
TGTGCCAGCAGCGTGAGCGGGAGAGATGGCGGGGAGCTGTTTTTT
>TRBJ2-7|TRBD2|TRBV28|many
CATSERLAGGSEQYF
TGTGCCACCAGCGAACGACTAGCGGGAGGGTCCGAGCAGTACTTC
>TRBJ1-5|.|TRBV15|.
CATSRVSNQPQHF
TGTGCCACCAGCAGAGTCAGCAATCAGCCCCAGCATTTT
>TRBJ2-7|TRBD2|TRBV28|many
CASSEFSQREGLTFGEQYF
TGTGCCAGCAGCGAATTTTCCCAGCGGGAGGGCCTTACATTTGGGGAGCAGTACTTC
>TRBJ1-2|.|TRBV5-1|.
CASSLVEANYGYTF
TGCGCCAGCAGCTTGGTAGAGGCTAACTATGGCTACACCTTC
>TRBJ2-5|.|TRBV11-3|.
CASSLAGGSIETQYF
TGTGCCAGCAGCTTAGCAGGTGGGTCCATTGAGACCCAGTACTTC
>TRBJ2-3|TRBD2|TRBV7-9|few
CASSLEGTSGIRTDTQYF
TGTGCCAGCAGCTTAGAAGGGACTAGCGGGATTCGCACAGATACGCAGTATTTT
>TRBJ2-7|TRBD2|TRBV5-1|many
CASSLLAGGHYEQYF
TGCGCCAGCAGCCTACTAGCGGGAGGGCACTACGAGCAGTACTTC
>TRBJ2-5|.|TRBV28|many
CASGGGGIETQYF
TGTGCCAGCGGGGGAGGGGGCATAGAGACCCAGTACTTC
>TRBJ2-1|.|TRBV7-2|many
CASSLDGFGEQFF
TGTGCCAGCAGCCTAGATGGCTTCGGAGAGCAGTTCTTC
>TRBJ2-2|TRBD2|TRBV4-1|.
CASSQPKGSVAGGTGELFF
TGCGCCAGCAGCCAGCCAAAGGGTAGCGTAGCGGGAGGCACCGGGGAGCTGTTTTTT
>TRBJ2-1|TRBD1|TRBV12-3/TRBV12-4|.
CASSSDQQGAYNEQFF
TGTGCCAGCAGTTCTGATCAACAGGGGGCCTACAATGAGCAGTTCTTC
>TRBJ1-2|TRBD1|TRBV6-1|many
CASSALGQGQAYTF
TGTGCCAGCAGCGCATTGGGACAGGGTCAGGCCTACACCTTC
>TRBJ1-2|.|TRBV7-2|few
CASSLVRLGLSALYGYTF
TGTGCCAGCAGCTTAGTCCGGCTGGGACTCTCGGCCCTCTATGGCTACACCTTC
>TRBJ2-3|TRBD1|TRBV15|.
CATSRTGAADTQYF
TGTGCCACCAGCAGAACAGGGGCGGCAGATACGCAGTATTTT
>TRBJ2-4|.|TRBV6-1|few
CASTAPGPLGNIQYF
TGTGCCAGCACGGCACCCGGGCCTTTGGGAAACATTCAGTACTTC
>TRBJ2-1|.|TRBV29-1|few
CSVDLASYNEQFF
TGCAGCGTTGATTTAGCCTCCTACAATGAGCAGTTCTTC
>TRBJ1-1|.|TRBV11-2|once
CASSLGGVSAFF
TGTGCCAGCAGCTTAGGGGGGGTTAGCGCTTTCTTT
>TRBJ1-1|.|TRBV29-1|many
CRRLYTEAFF
TGCAGGCGTTTGTACACTGAAGCTTTCTTT
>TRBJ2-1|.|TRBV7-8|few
CASSSTRGRGNEQFF
TGTGCCAGCAGCAGCACCCGCGGAAGGGGCAATGAGCAGTTCTTC
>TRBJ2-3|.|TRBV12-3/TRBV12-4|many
CASSRTDPSTDTQYF
TGTGCCAGCAGTCGGACGGACCCTAGCACAGATACGCAGTATTTT
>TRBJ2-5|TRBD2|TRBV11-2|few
CASSATSGRFQETQYF
TGTGCCAGCAGCGCCACTAGCGGGAGGTTCCAAGAGACCCAGTACTTC
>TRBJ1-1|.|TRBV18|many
CASSQEISNTEAFF
TGTGCCAGCTCACAGGAAATCTCGAACACTGAAGCTTTCTTT
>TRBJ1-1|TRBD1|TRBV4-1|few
CASSQEDRGGTEAFF
TGCGCCAGCAGCCAAGAGGACAGGGGGGGCACTGAAGCTTTCTTT
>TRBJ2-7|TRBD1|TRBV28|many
CASSPRDRGHEQYF
TGTGCCAGCAGTCCACGGGACAGGGGACACGAGCAGTACTTC
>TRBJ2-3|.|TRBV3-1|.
CASSGTPTDTQYF
TGTGCCAGCAGCGGCACCCCCACAGATACGCAGTATTTT
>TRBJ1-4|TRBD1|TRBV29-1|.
CSVATGTGDEKLFF
TGCAGCGTTGCAACCGGGACAGGTGACGAAAAACTGTTTTTT
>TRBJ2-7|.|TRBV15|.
CATSRVRNSYGQYF
TGTGCCACCAGCAGAGTAAGAAACTCCTACGGGCAGTACTTC
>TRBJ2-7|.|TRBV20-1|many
CSATAAEQYF
TGCAGTGCTACCGCGGCCGAGCAGTACTTC
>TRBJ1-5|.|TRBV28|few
CASSFGRGARNQPQHF
TGTGCCAGCAGTTTTGGCAGGGGAGCTCGGAATCAGCCCCAGCATTTT
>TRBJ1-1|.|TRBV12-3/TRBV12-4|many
CASSSRVETEAFF
TGTGCCAGCAGTTCTCGGGTTGAGACTGAAGCTTTCTTT
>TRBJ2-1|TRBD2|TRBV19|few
CASSSQGLAAIHEQFF
TGTGCCAGTAGTTCGCAGGGACTAGCGGCTATCCATGAGCAGTTCTTC
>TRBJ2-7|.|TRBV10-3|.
CAISESTELEQYF
TGTGCCATCAGTGAGTCTACGGAGCTCGAGCAGTACTTC
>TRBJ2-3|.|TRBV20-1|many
CSARPILGTDTQYF
TGCAGTGCTAGGCCCATCCTGGGCACAGATACGCAGTATTTT
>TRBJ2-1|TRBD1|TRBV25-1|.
CASSWTGAHNEQFF
TGTGCCAGCAGTTGGACAGGGGCCCACAATGAGCAGTTCTTC
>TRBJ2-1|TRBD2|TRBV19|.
CASRLAGVRNEQFF
TGTGCCAGTCGCCTAGCGGGAGTTCGCAATGAGCAGTTCTTC
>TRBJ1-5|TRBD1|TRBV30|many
CAWSGTGNQPQHF
TGTGCCTGGAGCGGGACAGGCAATCAGCCCCAGCATTTT
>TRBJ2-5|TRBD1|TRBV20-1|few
CSAPSDRGETQYF
TGCAGTGCTCCATCGGACAGGGGAGAGACCCAGTACTTC
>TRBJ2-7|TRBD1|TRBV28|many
CASTTGQGLFEQYF
TGTGCCAGCACGACGGGACAGGGGCTGTTCGAGCAGTACTTC
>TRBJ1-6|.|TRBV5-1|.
CASSITINSPLHF
TGCGCCAGCAGCATAACGATTAATTCACCCCTCCACTTT
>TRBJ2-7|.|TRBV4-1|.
CASRISGGGSYEQYF
TGCGCCAGCAGAATTAGCGGAGGTGGGTCCTACGAGCAGTACTTC
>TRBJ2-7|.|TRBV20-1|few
CSATTGTSYEQYF
TGCAGTGCTACTACAGGTACCTCCTACGAGCAGTACTTC
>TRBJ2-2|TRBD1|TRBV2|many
CASSEGQGNTGELFF
TGTGCCAGCAGTGAAGGACAGGGGAACACCGGGGAGCTGTTTTTT
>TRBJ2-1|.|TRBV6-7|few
CASSYVWWRSYNEQFF
TGTGCCAGCAGTTACGTGTGGTGGCGGAGCTACAATGAGCAGTTCTTC
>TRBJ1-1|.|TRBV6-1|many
CASSPRTAMNTEAFF
TGTGCCAGCAGCCCCCGGACAGCTATGAACACTGAAGCTTTCTTT